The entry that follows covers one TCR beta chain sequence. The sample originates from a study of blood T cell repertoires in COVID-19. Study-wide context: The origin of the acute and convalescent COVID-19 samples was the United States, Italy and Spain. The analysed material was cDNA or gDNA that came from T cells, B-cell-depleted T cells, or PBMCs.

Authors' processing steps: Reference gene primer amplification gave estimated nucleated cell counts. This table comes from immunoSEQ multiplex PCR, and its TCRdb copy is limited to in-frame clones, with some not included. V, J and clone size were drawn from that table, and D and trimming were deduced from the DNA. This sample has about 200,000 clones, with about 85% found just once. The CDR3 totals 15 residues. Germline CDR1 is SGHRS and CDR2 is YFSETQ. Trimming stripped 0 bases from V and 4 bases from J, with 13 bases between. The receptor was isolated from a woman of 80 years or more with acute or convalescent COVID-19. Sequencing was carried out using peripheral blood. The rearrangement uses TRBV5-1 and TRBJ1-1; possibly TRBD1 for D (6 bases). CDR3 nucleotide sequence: TGCGCCAGCAGCTTGGAACAGGGCGGGCGCACTGAAGCTTTCTTT. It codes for CASSLEQGGRTEAFF.